This T cell receptor beta chain originates from a study of blood T cell repertoires in COVID-19. As handled by the study authors: Reference gene primers were amplified, and this amplification served to estimate nucleated cell counts. TCRdb keeps only in-frame clones here, not all; method: immunoSEQ multiplex PCR. Clone size and the V and J calls come from that table; the DNA yielded D and trimming. The sample includes 15,000 to 20,000 clones, around 86% of them seen just once. Unmatched junction bases numbered 6, after V lost 4 bases and J lost 2 bases. Per germline, CDR1 SEHNR and CDR2 FQNEAQ (reference sequence). This CDR3 region has 16 residues.

The genes are TRBV7-9 and TRBJ1-2; TRBD1 matches 11 bases. This clonotype was sampled from a man aged 65 to 85 with acute or convalescent COVID-19. Material: peripheral blood. The CDR3 region has the DNA TGTGCCAGCAGCTGGACAGGGGGCCTCGAGAACTATGGCTACACCTTC. Translated, it gives CASSWTGGLENYGYTF.